This T cell receptor (beta chain) was identified during a study of Ad26.COV2.S vaccination and SARS-CoV-2 variants (dated by TCRdb to about 2021). At the level of the whole study: TCRbeta repertoire sequencing was used to assess the specificity and breadth of SARS-CoV-2-reactive T cell receptors after Ad26.COV2.S vaccination. A total of roughly 30 samples were included in the TCR-sequenced set, comprising roughly 19 Ad26.COV2.S vaccine recipients, 5 placebo recipients and 8 SARS-CoV-2 convalescent individuals. Broad study findings and their caveats: According to the authors, total T cell responses may have been underestimated by the TCR breadth and depth analyses. Vaccine and placebo recipients had similar non-spike TCR breadth, a finding consistent with the vaccine containing only spike. Ad26.COV2.S recipients had higher spike-specific TCR breadth than placebo recipients (P = 0.0014). After vaccination, spike-specific CD8+ and CD4+ T cell responses were reported to show substantial breadth.

The time point label on this specimen signifies: individuals recovered from natural SARS-CoV-2 infection. As regards this clone: Its recognized antigen is unknown. One base away there is no much larger clone; base qualities are not given.

The immunoSEQ Assay was the method used to sequence TCRbeta CDR3 regions. After extraction, genomic DNA underwent amplification by bias-controlled multiplex PCR, followed by high-throughput sequencing. The paper's data handling went like this. To quantify the absolute abundance of each unique TCRbeta CDR3 region, sequences were collapsed and filtered. Usable DNA was measured by amplifying reference genes present in all nucleated cells, and TCRbeta template counts were normalized to that usable DNA to estimate T cell fraction. Repertoire TCRs were annotated as SARS-CoV-2-specific when V gene, CDR3 amino acid sequence and J gene were exactly matched to a known reactive TCR set. The reference SARS-CoV-2 TCR set was obtained from MIRA and was filtered for enrichment in COVID-19-positive ImmuneCODE repertoires, whereby public or cross-reactive TCRs were removed. Using the MIRA antigens, annotated TCRs were further analysed by specific ORF or by position within an ORF. Breadth was defined as the number of annotated unique rearrangements divided by the total number of unique productive rearrangements, and depth was defined as the summed frequency of the annotated unique rearrangements. Group comparisons of TCR breadth used two-sided Wilcoxon rank-sum tests. In its TCRdb copy, this immuneACCESS table keeps in-frame sequences only and misses some clones. Where compared with another copy, unresolved V genes explain less than half of these, and the others have no known cause. The DNA was the basis for D and trimming; V, J and clone size are from that table. Counted in this sample were around 86,000 clones; about four fifths of them appeared once. 16% of the sample is taken by the ten largest.

Inclusive of the bounding cysteine and phenylalanine, the CDR3 is 15 residues long. Here the CDR3 DNA is all that survives: 45 bases in frame from base 1. V and J are trimmed by 2 bases and 6 bases, and the gene matches miss 6 bases of the junction. In the germline V gene, CDR1 corresponds to SGHTA and CDR2 to FQGNSA. The clonotype comes from a human donor who had recovered from COVID-19. Sample: peripheral blood, taken after recovery from COVID-19. The chain links TRBV7-2 with TRBJ2-7; 11 of the junction bases match TRBD2. CDR3 sequence: CASSLTGLAGGEQYF. In nucleotide form, the sequence is TGTGCCAGCAGCTTAACGGGGCTAGCGGGAGGCGAGCAGTACTTC.